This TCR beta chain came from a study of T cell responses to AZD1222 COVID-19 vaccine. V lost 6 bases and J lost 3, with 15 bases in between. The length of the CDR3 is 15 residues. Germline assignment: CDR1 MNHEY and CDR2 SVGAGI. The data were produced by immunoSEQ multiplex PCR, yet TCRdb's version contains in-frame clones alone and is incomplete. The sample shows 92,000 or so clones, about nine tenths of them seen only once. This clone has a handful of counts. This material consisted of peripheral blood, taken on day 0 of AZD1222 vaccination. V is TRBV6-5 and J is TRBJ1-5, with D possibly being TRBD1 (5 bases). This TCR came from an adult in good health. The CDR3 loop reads CASSRQGASNQPQHF. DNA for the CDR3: TGTGCCAGCAGCCGCCAAGGGGCCTCCAATCAGCCCCAGCATTTT.